The next 17 T cell receptor beta chains were all read from a single sample in a study of vaccination effects on CD4 cells after COVID-19. Sequencing was preceded by expansion of antigen-specific CD4+ T cells with viral peptide pools in the ViraFEST assay. The culture ran for approximately 10 days, and then CD4+ T cells were isolated. Antigens for these TCRs are unknown. TCRdb's table, derived via immunoSEQ multiplex PCR, lists solely in-frame clones and lacks some. The table records over 50,000 clones, more than 80% of them present only once. The sample here was CD4+ T cells from PBMCs cultured with HCoV-229E spike peptides, taken before COVID-19 vaccination. All receptors derive from a human donor who received a COVID-19 vaccine.

This chain uses TRBV6-2 or TRBV6-3 with TRBJ2-2; the match to TRBD1 covers 7 bases. Germline V gene data show CDR1 as MNHEY and CDR2 as SVGEGT. The CDR3 covers 15 residues. V lost 5 bases to trimming and J lost 0 bases; unmatched junction nucleotides: 3. CDR3 sequence: CASSRTGSNTGELFF. DNA for the CDR3: TGTGCCAGCAGTAGGACAGGTTCGAACACCGGGGAGCTGTTTTTT.

This rearrangement joins TRBV19 to TRBJ2-2, with D uncertain. V was cut by 4 bases and J by 0 bases, with 12 bases left in between. The germline V gene has CDR1 LNHDA and CDR2 SQIVND (reference sequence). The CDR3 spans 16 residues. The CDR3 DNA is TGTGCCAGTAGTAACCTGGACGGCCCGAACACCGGGGAGCTGTTTTTT. Protein: CASSNLDGPNTGELFF.

The rearrangement uses TRBV12-5 and TRBJ2-5; TRBD2 might be the D (6 bases). Germline lookup yields CDR1 LGHNT and CDR2 FRNRAP. This CDR3 has 16 amino acids. The V end lost 0 bases, the J end lost 10 bases, and 21 bases lay between the germline ends. The CDR3 coding sequence is TGTGCTAGTGGTTTGGTACTGGTGACGGGGAGGTTGGTCCAGTACTTC. It encodes CASGLVLVTGRLVQYF.

V is TRBV2 and J is TRBJ2-5; no firm D call. CDR1 is SNHLY and CDR2 is FYNNEI in the germline V gene. The CDR3 contains 11 residues. V lost 4 bases, J lost 5 bases, and 5 bases lay in between. CDR3 protein: CASSGMETQYF. CDR3 bases: TGTGCCAGCAGTGGAATGGAGACCCAGTACTTC. Supplemented by reference TRBV2 and TRBJ2-5, the full variable domain reads EPEVTQTPSHQVTQMGQEVILRCVPISNHLYFYWYRQILGQKVEFLVSFYNNEISEKSEIFDDQFSVERPDGSNFTLKIRSTKLEDSAMYFCASSGMETQYFGPGTRLLVL.

The gene calls are TRBV5-1 and TRBJ2-5; D unresolved. The germline CDR1 and CDR2 sequences are SGHRS and YFSETQ. This CDR3 is 15 amino acids long. The V gene lost 0 bases and the J gene lost 5 bases, with 14 bases spanning the gap. The DNA for the CDR3 is TGCGCCAGCAGCTTGGCGGTACTGACCGGGGAGACCCAGTACTTC. It encodes CASSLAVLTGETQYF.

The rearrangement uses TRBV12-3 or TRBV12-4 and TRBJ2-5; weak D call: TRBD1 (6 bases). The V end lost 6 bases, the J end lost 2 bases, and 7 bases lay between the germline ends. The CDR3 totals 12 residues. CDR3 region: CASRRGQETQYF. CDR3 nucleotides: TGTGCCAGCAGGAGGGGGCAAGAGACCCAGTACTTC.

This rearrangement joins TRBV27 to TRBJ1-6; 9 bases agree with TRBD1. CDR1 and CDR2 from the germline V gene are MNHEY and SMNVEV (reference sequence). CDR3 length: 15 residues. Trimming at V came to 4 bases and at J to 8 bases, leaving 6 bases not matched to a gene. CDR3 nucleotide sequence: TGTGCCAGCAGTTCAGGACAGGGGATTTATTCACCCCTCCACTTT. The encoded protein is CASSSGQGIYSPLHF.

The rearrangement links TRBV27 to TRBJ1-6; D remains unclear. The CDR3 length is 15 residues. The germline V gene encodes CDR1 MNHEY and CDR2 SMNVEV (reference sequence). V gave up 2 bases and J gave up 0 bases, with 5 bases separating them. This CDR3 reads CASSLSSSYNSPLHF. The CDR3 nucleotides are TGTGCCAGCAGTTTAAGCAGCTCCTATAATTCACCCCTCCACTTT.

The V and J genes are TRBV5-1 and TRBJ2-3; D gene ambiguous. Germline V gene data show CDR1 as SGHRS and CDR2 as YFSETQ. The CDR3 extends over 14 amino acids. Between the trimmed V and J ends, which lost 6 bases and 0 bases, there was a span of 11 bases. CDR3 DNA sequence: TGCGCCAGCACTTCAGGTACTAGCACAGATACGCAGTATTTT. It translates to CASTSGTSTDTQYF.

This clone was detected only a few times. The rearrangement uses TRBV3-1 (or the pseudogene TRBV3-2) and TRBJ2-1, with TRBD2 identical over 9 bases. This CDR3 spans 15 amino acids. The V gene end was trimmed by 1 base and the J gene end by 5 bases; junction bases not matched to a gene: 3. Germline V gene data show CDR1 as LGHDT and CDR2 as YNNKEL (reference sequence). CDR3 protein: CASSQVRGGNNEQFF. CDR3 bases: TGTGCCAGCAGCCAAGTGCGGGGGGGGAACAATGAGCAGTTCTTC.

The CDR3 region has the DNA TGTGCCACCAGTATCTCAGACTCCTACAATGAGCAGTTCTTC. It translates to CATSISDSYNEQFF. The chain couples TRBV24-1 to TRBJ2-1; no clear D gene. The V gene's germline CDR1 is KGHDR and CDR2 SFDVKD. V was shortened by 6 bases and J by 0 bases, with 8 bases between the two germline ends. The CDR3 length is 14 residues.

The chain has TRBV3-1 (or the pseudogene TRBV3-2) and TRBJ2-2; D is unresolved. The V end lost 9 bases, the J end lost 4 bases, and 6 bases lay between the germline ends. The CDR3 extends over 11 amino acids. Germline V gene data show CDR1 as LGHDT and CDR2 as YNNKEL (reference sequence). Here the CDR3 reads CASTGTGELFF. As DNA, the CDR3 is TGTGCCAGTACCGGCACCGGGGAGCTGTTTTTT.

The V call is TRBV7-9, the J call TRBJ2-3; D is perhaps TRBD1 (5 bases). The CDR3 extends over 14 amino acids. Trimming removed 4 bases from V and 4 bases from J, with 12 bases in between. The germline gives CDR1 SEHNR, CDR2 FQNEAQ (reference sequence). CDR3 sequence: CASSSDRGADTQYF. In DNA form, the CDR3 reads TGTGCCAGCAGCTCCGATAGGGGCGCAGATACGCAGTATTTT.

The V call is TRBV13, the J call TRBJ1-2; tentatively, D is TRBD1 (6 bases). The V end was cut by 7 bases, the J end by 7 bases, with 19 bases between. In germline, CDR1 is PRHDT, CDR2 FYEKMQ (reference sequence). There are 14 residues in the CDR3. Written as DNA, the CDR3 is TGTGCCAGCAATCCCCGACGAGGGGGAGGTGGCTACACCTTC. Protein: CASNPRRGGGGYTF.

This rearrangement joins TRBV12-3 or TRBV12-4 to TRBJ1-5; TRBD1 might be the D (6 bases). Trimming pared 5 bases from V and 7 bases from J, leaving 12 bases between. This CDR3 spans 13 amino acids. The DNA of the CDR3 is TGTGCCAGCAGTCAAACACAGGGACAGCCCCAGCATTTT. Translating it yields CASSQTQGQPQHF.

CDR3: CASSPDSGLGYTF. CDR3 bases: TGTGCCAGCTCACCAGACTCAGGGCTTGGCTACACCTTC. The genes are TRBV18 and TRBJ1-2; D is possibly TRBD1 (5 bases). The CDR3 runs 13 residues. CDR1 KGHSH and CDR2 LQKENI come from the germline V gene. Trimming took off 2 bases at V and 7 bases at J, with 11 bases between the two ends.

This sequence joins TRBV6-6 and TRBJ1-2; D is unresolved. Per the germline V gene, CDR1 is MNHNY and CDR2 is SVGAGI (reference sequence). Trimming shortened V by 2 bases and J by 8 bases, and 12 bases separated the two germline ends. This CDR3 is built from 13 residues. Written as DNA, the CDR3 is TGTGCCAGCAGTTACCCCAGAAATGGAGGCTACACCTTC. Translated, it gives CASSYPRNGGYTF.